The rows below give T cell receptor beta chains drawn from one sample of a study of graft-versus-host responses after intestinal transplantation. The antigens these receptors bind are not known. The protocol was immunoSEQ multiplex PCR, while the TCRdb copy is restricted to in-frame clones and leaves out a portion. The repertoire holds about 96,000 clones, with around 90% as singletons. Source: unstimulated CD4+ T cells sorted from spleen or lymph node cells, taken before intestinal transplant. The source is a human donor who received an intestinal transplant. Both conserved end residues are part of each CDR3. The D gene is left open where the match is weak. Not all rows give a size; the values are once, few, many and, for expanded clones, a class.

NA,NA,TRBV15,TRBJ2-4,TGTGCCACCAGCAGAGCTACTAGACGCAACAAAAACATTCAGTACTTC,CATSRATRRNKNIQYF
NA,NA,TRBV19,TRBJ1-6,TGTGCCAGTAGTATTGGCCCTAATTCACCCCTCCACTTT,CASSIGPNSPLHF
NA,TRBD1,TRBV5-5,TRBJ1-4,TGTGCCAGCAGCGTCCCCGGGACAGGGGATGAAAAACTGTTTTTT,CASSVPGTGDEKLFF
NA,NA,TRBV9,TRBJ1-5,TGTGCCAGCAGCGTAGGGTCGGGCAGGGATGCTCCTCAGCCCCAGCATTTT,CASSVGSGRDAPQPQHF
NA,TRBD1,TRBV11-2,TRBJ1-2,TGTGCCAGCAGGGGGGTCCAGGACAGGGCAGACTATGGCTACACCTTC,CASRGVQDRADYGYTF
NA,NA,TRBV30,TRBJ1-4,TGTGCCTGGAGTGTACGGGGAAAACTGTTTTTT,CAWSVRGKLFF
NA,NA,TRBV10-3,TRBJ1-3,TGTGCCATCAGTGCGGGGGGCCTCTCTGGAAACACCATATATTTT,CAISAGGLSGNTIYF
NA,NA,TRBV6-5,TRBJ2-7,TGTGCCAGCAGACCAACCAGGGTAGGCCACTACGAGCAGTACTTC,CASRPTRVGHYEQYF
NA,NA,TRBV9,TRBJ2-1,TGTGCCAGCAGCCTCGACAGGAACTCCTACAATGAGCAGTTCTTC,CASSLDRNSYNEQFF
once,NA,TRBV19,TRBJ1-1,TGTGCCAGTAGTATAGATAGAACGGGATCTGAAGCTTTCTTT,CASSIDRTGSEAFF
NA,NA,TRBV27,TRBJ1-1,TGTGCCAGCAGTTCACCCTCGACCGGGAGGTATTACACTGAAGCTTTCTTT,CASSSPSTGRYYTEAFF
NA,TRBD1,TRBV2,TRBJ2-3,TGTGCCAGCAGTGGCAGGGGGCGGTTTTCAGATACGCAGTATTTT,CASSGRGRFSDTQYF
NA,NA,TRBV2,TRBJ2-2,TGTGCCAGCTTAACGGAGGCCACCGGGGAGCTGTTTTTT,CASLTEATGELFF
NA,NA,TRBV5-1,TRBJ2-5,TGCGCCAGCAGCCTCGGGACTGGGGAGACCCAGTACTTC,CASSLGTGETQYF
NA,NA,TRBV30,TRBJ1-1,TGTGCCTGGAGTTTTACCCGGACAGCGAACACTGAAGCTTTCTTT,CAWSFTRTANTEAFF
once,NA,TRBV28,TRBJ2-1,TGTGCCAGCAGTTCGGGCGGGTTCTACAATGAGCAGTTCTTC,CASSSGGFYNEQFF
once,TRBD1,TRBV18,TRBJ1-6,TGTGCCAGCTCACCTTACCCCCGGGACAGGGGGCTTTCACCCCTCCACTTT,CASSPYPRDRGLSPLHF
NA,NA,TRBV7-2,TRBJ1-2,TGTGCCAGCAGCTTAGTGGTCCAGCGCCGGAACTATGGCTACACCTTC,CASSLVVQRRNYGYTF
NA,NA,TRBV30,TRBJ1-1,TGTGCCTGGTTAAGAATTAGTGGGAGGAACGCTGAAGCTTTCTTT,CAWLRISGRNAEAFF
NA,TRBD1,TRBV30,TRBJ1-5,TGTGCCTGGAGCGGCCCCGGGACAGGGGGCAATCAGCCCCAGCATTTT,CAWSGPGTGGNQPQHF
NA,NA,TRBV7-6,TRBJ2-2,TGTGCCAGCAGCTTAGTTTTTCTGGGGCCATCGCCCCCCCCCGGGGAGCTGTTTTTT,CASSLVFLGPSPPPGELFF
NA,NA,TRBV19,TRBJ2-5,TGTGCCAGTACTCCAAGCAGGGAATACCAAGAGACCCAGTACTTC,CASTPSREYQETQYF
once,TRBD1,TRBV6-1,TRBJ2-7,TGTGCCAGCAGCCTTGGACAGGGCATTTACGAGCAGTACTTC,CASSLGQGIYEQYF
NA,TRBD1,TRBV6-5,TRBJ2-7,TGTGCCAGCAGTCGGACAGGGGTCTACGAGCAGTACTTC,CASSRTGVYEQYF
NA,TRBD2,TRBV28,TRBJ2-3,TGTGCCAGCAGTCCCTTGGGTAGCGGGGGCACAGATACGCAGTATTTT,CASSPLGSGGTDTQYF
NA,NA,TRBV2,TRBJ2-2,TGTGCCAGCAGTGAAGAGGGAGTCGTGACCGGGGAGCTGTTTTTT,CASSEEGVVTGELFF